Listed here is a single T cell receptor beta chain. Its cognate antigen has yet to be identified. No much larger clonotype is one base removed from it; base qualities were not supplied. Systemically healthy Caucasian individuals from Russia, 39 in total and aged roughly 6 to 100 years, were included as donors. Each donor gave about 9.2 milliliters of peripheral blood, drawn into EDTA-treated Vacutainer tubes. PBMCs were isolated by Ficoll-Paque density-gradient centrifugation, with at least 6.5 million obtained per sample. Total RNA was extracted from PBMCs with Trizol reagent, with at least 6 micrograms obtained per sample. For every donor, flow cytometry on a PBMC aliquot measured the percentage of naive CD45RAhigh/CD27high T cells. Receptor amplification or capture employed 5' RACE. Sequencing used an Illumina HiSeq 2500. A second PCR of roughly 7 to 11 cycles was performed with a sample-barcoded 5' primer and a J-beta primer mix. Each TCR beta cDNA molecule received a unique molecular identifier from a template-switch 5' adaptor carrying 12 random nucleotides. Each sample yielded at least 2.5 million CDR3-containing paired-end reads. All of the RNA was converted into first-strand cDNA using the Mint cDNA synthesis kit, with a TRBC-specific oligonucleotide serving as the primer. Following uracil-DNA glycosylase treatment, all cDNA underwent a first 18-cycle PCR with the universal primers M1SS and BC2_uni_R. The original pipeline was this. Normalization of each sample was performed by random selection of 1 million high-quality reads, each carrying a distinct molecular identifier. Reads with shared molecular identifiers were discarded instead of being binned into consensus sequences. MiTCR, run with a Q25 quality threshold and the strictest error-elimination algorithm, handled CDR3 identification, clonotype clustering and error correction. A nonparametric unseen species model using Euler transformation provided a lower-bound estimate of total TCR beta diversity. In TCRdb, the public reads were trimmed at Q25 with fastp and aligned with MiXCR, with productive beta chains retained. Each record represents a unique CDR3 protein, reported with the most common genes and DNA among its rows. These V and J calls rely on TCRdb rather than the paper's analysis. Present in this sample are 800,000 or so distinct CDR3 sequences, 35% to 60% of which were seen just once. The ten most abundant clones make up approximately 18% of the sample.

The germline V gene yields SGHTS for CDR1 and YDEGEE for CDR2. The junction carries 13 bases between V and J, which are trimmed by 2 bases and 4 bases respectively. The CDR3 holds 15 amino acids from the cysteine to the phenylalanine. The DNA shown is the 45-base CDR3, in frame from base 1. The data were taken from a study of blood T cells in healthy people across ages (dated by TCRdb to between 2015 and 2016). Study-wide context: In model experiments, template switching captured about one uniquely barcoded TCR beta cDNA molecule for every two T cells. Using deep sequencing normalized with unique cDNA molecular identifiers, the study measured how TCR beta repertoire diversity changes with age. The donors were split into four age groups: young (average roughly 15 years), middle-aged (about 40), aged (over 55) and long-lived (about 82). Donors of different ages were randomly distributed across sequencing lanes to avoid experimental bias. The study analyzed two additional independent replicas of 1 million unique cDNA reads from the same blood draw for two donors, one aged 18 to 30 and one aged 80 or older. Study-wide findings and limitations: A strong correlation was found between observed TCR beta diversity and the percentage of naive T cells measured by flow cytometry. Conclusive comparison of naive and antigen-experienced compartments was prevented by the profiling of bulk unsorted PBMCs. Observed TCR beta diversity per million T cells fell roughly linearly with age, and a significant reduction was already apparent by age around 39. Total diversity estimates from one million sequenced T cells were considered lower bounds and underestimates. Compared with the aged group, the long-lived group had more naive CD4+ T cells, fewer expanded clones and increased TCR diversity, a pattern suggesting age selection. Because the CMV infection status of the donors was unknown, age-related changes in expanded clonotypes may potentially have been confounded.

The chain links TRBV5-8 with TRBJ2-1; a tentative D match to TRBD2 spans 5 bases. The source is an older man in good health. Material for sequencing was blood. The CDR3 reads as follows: CASSLRRLQYNEQFF. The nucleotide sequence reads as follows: TGTGCCAGCAGCTTACGAAGACTACAATACAATGAGCAGTTCTTC.